This record concerns one T cell receptor beta chain sequence. Antigen unknown. The entry originates in a study of cytomegalovirus exposure and HLA in healthy donors. Study-level findings and limits: Researchers counted around 170 TCR beta chains as cytomegalovirus-associated. For most TCR beta V segments, an earlier analysis put the productive rate at about 90% or about 30% of the time.

13 Jbeta primers and 60 Vbeta primers were used for the PCR. Sequencing was performed with immunoSEQ multiplex PCR; in TCRdb, only in-frame clones are kept and a portion is missing. The sample carries about 65,000 clones, around three quarters recorded once. Germline lookup yields CDR1 SGHRS and CDR2 YFSETQ. With 0 bases removed from V and 5 bases from J, the gap between germline ends came to 11 bases. CDR3 size: 14 residues. The sequencing input was PBMCs. The chain combines TRBV5-1 with TRBJ1-2, with D unresolved. This TCR was recovered from a woman between 25 and 40 years old in good health and CMV-seronegative. The CDR3 bases are TGCGCCAGCAGCTTGGTGCCAGATGATTATGGCTACACCTTC. This encodes CASSLVPDDYGYTF.